A single sample gave rise to the 5 T cell receptor beta chains below, sequenced in a study of blood T cell repertoires in COVID-19. TCRdb keeps only in-frame clones here, not all; method: immunoSEQ multiplex PCR. The sample shows about 120,000 clones, around 80% of them seen only once. The sequenced material came from peripheral blood. The receptors here all came from a woman aged 80 or over with acute or convalescent COVID-19.

This clone occurred a few times. The V call is TRBV5-4, the J call TRBJ1-1; 8 bases agree with TRBD1. CDR3 size: 13 residues. Losses at the gene ends were 4 bases for V and 10 bases for J; bases not matched to a gene: 9. Germline assignment: CDR1 SGHNT and CDR2 YYREEE (reference sequence). CDR3 region: CASSPQGAGLAFF. In DNA, the CDR3 is TGTGCCAGCAGCCCCCAGGGGGCGGGTCTAGCTTTCTTT. Drawing the rest from reference TRBV5-4 and TRBJ1-1, the complete variable domain is ETGVTQSPTHLIKTRGQQVTLRCSSQSGHNTVSWYQQALGQGPQFIFQYYREEENGRGNFPPRFSGLQFPNYSSELNVNALELDDSALYLCASSPQGAGLAFFGQGTRLTVV.

This clone was counted once. This chain uses TRBV6-5 with TRBJ1-6; D is unresolved. V dropped 11 bases and J dropped 8 bases, with 16 bases sitting between them. This CDR3 comprises 13 residues. Germline values: CDR1 MNHEY, CDR2 SVGAGI. This chain's CDR3 is CAGTGSPYSPLHF. In nucleotides, the CDR3 is TGTGCCGGCACGGGGTCCCCCTATTCACCCCTCCACTTT.

This rearrangement joins TRBV7-2 to TRBJ1-1; TRBD1 might be the D (5 bases). Germline V CDR1 and CDR2: SGHTA, FQGNSA. Trimming took off 3 bases at V and 10 bases at J, with 18 bases between the two ends. The CDR3 runs to 14 residues. DNA for the CDR3: TGTGCCAGCAGCTTGTTAGGGGACTCGGGGAGAGCTTTCTTT. Protein product: CASSLLGDSGRAFF.

The chain is built from TRBV5-5 and TRBJ1-2; D remains ambiguous. Germline CDR1 reads SGHKS; CDR2 reads YYEKEE (reference sequence). The CDR3 extends over 14 amino acids. Between the trimmed V and J ends, which lost 2 bases and 3 bases, there was a span of 11 bases. In DNA form, the CDR3 reads TGTGCCAGCAGCTTCGGAGGAGCGGACTATGGCTACACCTTC. It yields the protein CASSFGGADYGYTF. Full variable domain (rest looked up from reference TRBV5-5 and TRBJ1-2): DAGVTQSPTHLIKTRGQQVTLRCSPISGHKSVSWYQQVLGQGPQFIFQYYEKEERGRGNFPDRFSARQFPNYSSELNVNALLLGDSALYLCASSFGGADYGYTFGSGTRLTVV.

CDR3 sequence reads: CASSPTRVLAKNIQYF. The CDR3 DNA follows: TGTGCCAGCAGTCCAACGCGGGTCTTAGCCAAAAACATTCAGTACTTC. The chain combines TRBV6-2 or TRBV6-3 with TRBJ2-4, with D possibly matching TRBD2 (5 bases). The germline gives CDR1 MNHEY, CDR2 SVGEGT. The CDR3 has 16 amino acids. Trimming cost V 5 bases and J 0 bases, with 14 bases left between them.